This T cell receptor beta chain was captured by sequencing in a study of T cells in Graves' hyperthyroidism and ophthalmopathy. Points from the study as a whole: The blood repertoire included most of the expanded thyroid clonotypes above 0.001.

Looked up from germline, CDR1 is SNHLY and CDR2 is FYNNEI. The CDR3 length is 15 residues. Losses at the gene ends were 6 bases for V and 6 bases for J; bases not matched to a gene: 9. This clonotype turned up a few times. Its antigen is still unknown. The TCR beta CDR3 regions underwent amplification using RNA transcripts as the source. HTBI primers were employed in a first-round RT-PCR of the TCR CDR3. TCRdb independently ran MiXCR on the multiplex PCR reads; one entry per CDR3 protein. Among about 840,000 distinct CDR3 sequences listed, about two fifths were seen once. This TCR was recovered from a man between 18 and 29 years old with Graves' hyperthyroidism. The chain employs TRBV2 and TRBJ1-1; the match to TRBD1 covers 11 bases. The specimen sequenced was blood. Here the CDR3 DNA reads TGTGCCAGCAGACCCGGGACAGGGGGTGTAGCTGAAGCTTTCTTT. Protein product: CASRPGTGGVAEAFF.